A selection of T cell receptor beta chains follows, all from one sample in a study of blood T cell repertoires in COVID-19. Method: immunoSEQ multiplex PCR; TCRdb's copy keeps in-frame clones and lacks some. The sample has under 300,000 clones; approximately 88% are singletons. Sequencing was done on a sample of peripheral blood. The origin of the receptors is a woman in her thirties with acute or convalescent COVID-19. Both conserved end residues are part of each CDR3. D genes are given only for firm matches. For some rows the clone size is stated as once, few or many, or as a class when expanded; others skip it.

D gene: .; V gene: TRBV6-1; J gene: TRBJ2-1; clone size: .; CDR3 protein: CASKPGTRDNEQFF; CDR3 DNA: TGTGCCAGCAAGCCCGGGACACGAGACAATGAGCAGTTCTTC
D gene: .; V gene: TRBV15; J gene: TRBJ2-3; clone size: .; CDR3 protein: CATSQGGSTDTQYF; CDR3 DNA: TGTGCCACCAGCCAGGGGGGAAGCACAGATACGCAGTATTTT
D gene: .; V gene: TRBV2; J gene: TRBJ2-3; clone size: .; CDR3 protein: CASRPYVGRTDTQYF; CDR3 DNA: TGTGCCAGCAGGCCGTACGTGGGGCGCACAGATACGCAGTATTTT
D gene: .; V gene: TRBV5-8; J gene: TRBJ1-5; clone size: .; CDR3 protein: CATSLAPQSNQPQHF; CDR3 DNA: TGTGCCACCTCGTTGGCCCCGCAAAGCAATCAGCCCCAGCATTTT
D gene: .; V gene: TRBV14; J gene: TRBJ1-6; clone size: .; CDR3 protein: CASSIRTENSPLHF; CDR3 DNA: TGTGCCAGCAGCATTCGGACAGAAAATTCACCCCTCCACTTT
D gene: TRBD2; V gene: TRBV6-5; J gene: TRBJ2-1; clone size: .; CDR3 protein: CASRPLAGGPRQFF; CDR3 DNA: TGTGCCAGCAGGCCTCTAGCGGGAGGGCCCCGACAGTTCTTC
D gene: TRBD1; V gene: TRBV5-1; J gene: TRBJ2-1; clone size: .; CDR3 protein: CASSLAGQEPNEQFF; CDR3 DNA: TGCGCCAGCAGCTTGGCCGGACAGGAGCCCAATGAGCAGTTCTTC
D gene: .; V gene: TRBV19; J gene: TRBJ1-4; clone size: .; CDR3 protein: CASSIAGGFNEKLFF; CDR3 DNA: TGTGCCAGTAGTATAGCCGGGGGGTTTAATGAAAAACTGTTTTTT
D gene: .; V gene: TRBV13; J gene: TRBJ1-5; clone size: .; CDR3 protein: CASSLGQRNQPQHF; CDR3 DNA: TGTGCCAGCAGCCTAGGACAGCGCAATCAGCCCCAGCATTTT
D gene: .; V gene: TRBV27; J gene: TRBJ2-1; clone size: .; CDR3 protein: CASSFYAVSSYNEQFF; CDR3 DNA: TGTGCCAGCAGTTTTTACGCGGTTAGCTCCTACAATGAGCAGTTCTTC
D gene: .; V gene: TRBV4-3; J gene: TRBJ2-3; clone size: .; CDR3 protein: CASSQDTGSGTDTQYF; CDR3 DNA: TGCGCCAGCAGCCAAGATACAGGGAGCGGCACAGATACGCAGTATTTT
D gene: TRBD1; V gene: TRBV6-5; J gene: TRBJ1-2; clone size: .; CDR3 protein: CASSYGTVPYGYTF; CDR3 DNA: TGTGCCAGCAGTTATGGGACAGTCCCCTATGGCTACACCTTC
D gene: TRBD1; V gene: TRBV9; J gene: TRBJ2-7; clone size: .; CDR3 protein: CASSVGGQTGYEQYF; CDR3 DNA: TGTGCCAGCAGCGTAGGGGGACAGACCGGCTACGAGCAGTACTTC
D gene: TRBD1; V gene: TRBV18; J gene: TRBJ2-1; clone size: .; CDR3 protein: CASSPTGTGVSREQFF; CDR3 DNA: TGTGCCAGCTCACCAACAGGGACAGGGGTCTCAAGAGAGCAGTTCTTC
D gene: TRBD1; V gene: TRBV6-6; J gene: TRBJ2-2; clone size: .; CDR3 protein: CASSLRTGLPGELFF; CDR3 DNA: TGTGCCAGCAGTCTTCGGACAGGGCTCCCCGGGGAGCTGTTTTTT
D gene: TRBD2; V gene: TRBV27; J gene: TRBJ2-7; clone size: .; CDR3 protein: CASSPIAPPWTSANSYEQYF; CDR3 DNA: TGTGCCAGCAGTCCGATAGCCCCCCCTTGGACTAGCGCCAACTCCTACGAGCAGTACTTC
D gene: .; V gene: TRBV4-1; J gene: TRBJ1-5; clone size: .; CDR3 protein: CASSQVGGLATGRKQHF; CDR3 DNA: TGCGCCAGCAGCCAAGTGGGAGGGTTGGCGACAGGACGAAAACAGCATTTT
D gene: TRBD2; V gene: TRBV29-1; J gene: TRBJ2-2; clone size: few; CDR3 protein: CSVAGLAGTTGELFF; CDR3 DNA: TGCAGCGTGGCCGGACTAGCGGGGACCACCGGGGAGCTGTTTTTT
D gene: .; V gene: TRBV20-1; J gene: TRBJ2-1; clone size: .; CDR3 protein: CSASLPGTYNEQFF; CDR3 DNA: TGCAGTGCTAGTCTCCCCGGGACCTACAATGAGCAGTTCTTC
D gene: TRBD1; V gene: TRBV7-8; J gene: TRBJ2-7; clone size: .; CDR3 protein: CASSRGGSHEQYF; CDR3 DNA: TGTGCCAGCAGCCGAGGGGGCTCCCACGAGCAGTACTTC
D gene: .; V gene: TRBV2; J gene: TRBJ1-4; clone size: .; CDR3 protein: CARAWDTGEKLFF; CDR3 DNA: TGTGCCAGGGCCTGGGATACGGGGGAAAAACTGTTTTTT
D gene: .; V gene: TRBV10-3; J gene: TRBJ2-5; clone size: .; CDR3 protein: CAISESAISQETQYF; CDR3 DNA: TGTGCCATCAGTGAGTCAGCGATTTCCCAAGAGACCCAGTACTTC
D gene: TRBD2; V gene: TRBV6-2/TRBV6-3; J gene: TRBJ2-3; clone size: .; CDR3 protein: CASSYGTSEPNTDTQYF; CDR3 DNA: TGTGCCAGCAGTTACGGGACTAGCGAACCTAACACAGATACGCAGTATTTT
D gene: .; V gene: TRBV6-1; J gene: TRBJ1-5; clone size: few; CDR3 protein: CASSGDNRVVHQPQHF; CDR3 DNA: TGTGCCAGCAGTGGAGATAACAGGGTAGTTCATCAGCCCCAGCATTTT
D gene: .; V gene: TRBV7-9; J gene: TRBJ2-7; clone size: few; CDR3 protein: CASSLVSTYEQYF; CDR3 DNA: TGTGCCAGCAGCTTAGTTAGTACCTACGAGCAGTACTTC
D gene: .; V gene: TRBV9; J gene: TRBJ2-1; clone size: .; CDR3 protein: CASSVAWGDEQFF; CDR3 DNA: TGTGCCAGCAGCGTTGCTTGGGGGGATGAGCAGTTCTTC
D gene: TRBD1; V gene: TRBV24-1; J gene: TRBJ1-1; clone size: few; CDR3 protein: CATRAATGKNTEAFF; CDR3 DNA: TGTGCCACCCGCGCGGCGACAGGGAAGAACACTGAAGCTTTCTTT
D gene: .; V gene: TRBV3-1/TRBV3-2; J gene: TRBJ2-3; clone size: .; CDR3 protein: CASSQANLGLGNTQYF; CDR3 DNA: TGTGCCAGCAGCCAAGCCAATCTAGGCCTCGGAAATACGCAGTATTTT
D gene: TRBD2; V gene: TRBV11-3; J gene: TRBJ2-3; clone size: .; CDR3 protein: CASSLLGLAVTDTQYF; CDR3 DNA: TGTGCCAGCAGCTTACTGGGACTAGCGGTCACAGATACGCAGTATTTT
D gene: .; V gene: TRBV5-6; J gene: TRBJ2-3; clone size: .; CDR3 protein: CASSFGVSTDTQYF; CDR3 DNA: TGTGCCAGCAGCTTCGGGGTCTCCACAGATACGCAGTATTTT
D gene: TRBD1; V gene: TRBV3-1/TRBV3-2; J gene: TRBJ2-7; clone size: .; CDR3 protein: CASSRRQGFMAYEQYF; CDR3 DNA: TGTGCCAGCAGCCGACGACAGGGGTTCATGGCCTACGAGCAGTACTTC
D gene: TRBD1; V gene: TRBV4-1; J gene: TRBJ1-3; clone size: .; CDR3 protein: CASSQVNAGGPGNTIYF; CDR3 DNA: TGCGCCAGCAGCCAAGTTAATGCAGGGGGCCCTGGAAACACCATATATTTT
D gene: TRBD1; V gene: TRBV5-6; J gene: TRBJ1-1; clone size: .; CDR3 protein: CASSLGVGQGNTEAFF; CDR3 DNA: TGTGCCAGCAGCTTGGGGGTCGGACAGGGGAACACTGAAGCTTTCTTT
D gene: TRBD2; V gene: TRBV7-8; J gene: TRBJ2-3; clone size: .; CDR3 protein: CASSHERGSTPFGTDTQYF; CDR3 DNA: TGTGCCAGCAGCCATGAACGCGGGAGTACGCCCTTTGGCACAGATACGCAGTATTTT
D gene: .; V gene: TRBV6-5; J gene: TRBJ1-5; clone size: .; CDR3 protein: CASSYASSSNQPQHF; CDR3 DNA: TGTGCCAGCAGTTACGCATCTAGTAGCAATCAGCCCCAGCATTTT
D gene: TRBD1; V gene: TRBV5-6; J gene: TRBJ1-4; clone size: .; CDR3 protein: CASSSTDRAWEKLFF; CDR3 DNA: TGTGCCAGCAGCTCCACTGACAGGGCGTGGGAAAAACTGTTTTTT
D gene: .; V gene: TRBV7-2; J gene: TRBJ2-1; clone size: .; CDR3 protein: CASSSRPSGSGEGGEQFF; CDR3 DNA: TGTGCCAGCAGTTCCAGACCCTCTGGCAGCGGAGAGGGTGGTGAGCAGTTCTTC
D gene: TRBD1; V gene: TRBV5-1; J gene: TRBJ1-6; clone size: .; CDR3 protein: CASSGGDRDSPLHF; CDR3 DNA: TGCGCCAGCAGCGGGGGGGACAGGGATTCACCCCTCCACTTT